This TCR beta chain appears in the sequencing data of a study of T cells in Graves' hyperthyroidism and ophthalmopathy. CDR3 length equals 13 residues. Germline lookup yields CDR1 SNHLY and CDR2 FYNNEI. V lost 4 bases to trimming and J lost 5 bases, with 11 bases between them. What was amplified from RNA transcripts were TCR beta CDR3 regions. Using the HTBI primer set, a first-round RT-PCR was run on the TCR CDR3. Via MiXCR, TCRdb re-called the multiplex PCR reads, giving one row per CDR3 protein. The sample carries 280,000 or so distinct CDR3 sequences, approximately 14% recorded once. This clonotype was counted many times.

The sequencing input was blood. The chain couples TRBV2 to TRBJ1-1, with unresolved D. The TCR comes from a woman in her forties or fifties with Graves' hyperthyroidism that later progressed to Graves' ophthalmopathy. CDR3 in DNA: TGTGCCAGCAGTGGTCGGGCGAGGACTGAAGCTTTCTTT. Residues: CASSGRARTEAFF.